This is a list of T cell receptor beta chains from one sample in a study of OX40 agonist ivuxolimab in advanced cancers. Produced via immunoSEQ multiplex PCR; TCRdb's table is partial and in-frame only. Of approximately 84,000 clones in the sample, approximately 92% were seen once. Material: CD4+ or CD8+ T cells sorted from blood, obtained in a trial of the OX40 agonist ivuxolimab. These receptor sequences come from an adult with an advanced solid tumor such as melanoma, head and neck, liver or kidney cancer. CDR3s include the opening cysteine and the closing phenylalanine or tryptophan. The D gene is left open where the match is weak. Size is stated for part of the rows, as once, few or many counts, or as a class when the clone is expanded.

j_call clone_size d_call v_call cdr3_aa cdr3_nt
TRBJ1-6 . . TRBV25-1 CASSEYQSVHSPLHF TGTGCCAGCAGTGAATATCAGTCCGTCCATTCACCCCTCCACTTT
TRBJ2-5 few TRBD1 TRBV9 CASSAPGTGVETQYF TGTGCCAGCAGCGCACCCGGGACAGGGGTTGAGACCCAGTACTTC
TRBJ2-2 . . TRBV5-4 CASSFSLNTGELFF TGTGCCAGCAGCTTTTCACTAAACACCGGGGAGCTGTTTTTT
TRBJ1-4 . . TRBV28 CASSRTTVSNEKLFF TGTGCCAGCAGTCGAACGACAGTATCTAATGAAAAACTGTTTTTT
TRBJ1-1 . . TRBV15 CATSRDRPGLAFF TGTGCCACCAGCAGAGATCGGCCGGGGCTCGCTTTCTTT
TRBJ2-2 . TRBD2 TRBV30 CAWSGLATGELFF TGTGCCTGGAGCGGACTAGCAACCGGGGAGCTGTTTTTT
TRBJ2-3 . TRBD2 TRBV10-3 CAIAPAGGPGDTQYF TGTGCCATCGCCCCGGCGGGGGGGCCGGGGGATACGCAGTATTTT
TRBJ2-7 . TRBD1 TRBV19 CASSIWGTGLYEQYF TGTGCCAGTAGTATCTGGGGGACAGGATTATACGAGCAGTACTTC
TRBJ2-4 few TRBD2 TRBV13 CASSLGPRAGIQYF TGTGCCAGCAGCTTAGGCCCGCGAGCGGGAATTCAGTACTTC
TRBJ1-4 . TRBD1 TRBV5-1 CASSPGQGRGEKLFF TGCGCCAGCAGCCCGGGACAGGGAAGGGGTGAAAAACTGTTTTTT
TRBJ2-7 . . TRBV30 CAWSITYEQYF TGTGCCTGGAGCATCACCTACGAGCAGTACTTC
TRBJ1-1 once TRBD1 TRBV7-2 CASSFWPGQKAFF TGTGCCAGCAGCTTTTGGCCGGGACAGAAAGCTTTCTTT
TRBJ2-2 . TRBD1 TRBV5-1 CASTRQGARELFF TGCGCCAGCACCAGACAGGGGGCGCGGGAGCTGTTTTTT
TRBJ1-3 . . TRBV7-9 CASSSQISGNTIYF TGTGCCAGCAGCTCACAGATCTCTGGAAACACCATATATTTT
TRBJ2-1 . . TRBV29-1 CSVEGRQAGNEQFF TGCAGCGTTGAGGGGCGACAGGCAGGGAATGAGCAGTTCTTC
TRBJ2-2 . TRBD1 TRBV27 CASSRQGSGGTGELFF TGTGCCAGCAGTAGACAGGGATCTGGGGGCACCGGGGAGCTGTTTTTT
TRBJ2-3 few . TRBV7-2 CASSDTDTQYF TGTGCCAGCAGTGACACAGATACGCAGTATTTT
TRBJ2-3 once . TRBV7-7 CASSSVVGNSADTQYF TGTGCTAGCAGCTCAGTAGTGGGGAACAGTGCAGATACGCAGTATTTT
TRBJ1-2 once . TRBV7-2 CASSSIRTTDGYTF TGTGCCAGCAGCTCGATTAGGACCACGGACGGCTACACCTTC
TRBJ2-4 . . TRBV4-2 CASSQMSAASLVAKNIQYF TGTGCCAGCAGCCAGATGTCGGCAGCGAGTCTCGTTGCCAAAAACATTCAGTACTTC
TRBJ1-5 few . TRBV12-1 CASSSPGGAERGGPQHF TGTGCCAGCAGCTCGCCGGGCGGAGCAGAGCGCGGAGGGCCCCAGCATTTT
TRBJ2-1 . . TRBV11-2 CASSLVQASVNEQFF TGTGCCAGCAGCTTAGTGCAGGCTAGCGTCAATGAGCAGTTCTTC
TRBJ1-2 . . TRBV11-2 CASSSPRRYDGYTF TGTGCCAGCAGCTCTCCTCGGCGCTACGATGGCTACACCTTC
TRBJ2-1 . . TRBV29-1 CSVVFSYNEQFF TGCAGCGTTGTGTTCTCCTACAATGAGCAGTTCTTC
TRBJ2-3 . . TRBV7-2 CASTPGFLLTDTQYF TGTGCCAGCACCCCGGGGTTCTTACTCACAGATACGCAGTATTTT
TRBJ2-1 . . TRBV14 CASRAPGAGNEQFF TGTGCCAGCAGAGCACCGGGGGCTGGCAATGAGCAGTTCTTC
TRBJ2-3 . TRBD2 TRBV7-3 CASSKKAGDPTDTQYF TGTGCCAGCAGTAAAAAGGCGGGGGATCCGACAGATACGCAGTATTTT
TRBJ2-7 . . TRBV28 CASSTPGTLAYEQYF TGTGCCAGCAGCACACCGGGGACTTTAGCCTACGAGCAGTACTTC
TRBJ1-3 . . TRBV15 CATLDTASGNTIYF TGTGCCACCCTGGACACCGCCTCTGGAAACACCATATATTTT
TRBJ1-2 . . TRBV2 CASSESLGGAGYTF TGTGCCAGCAGTGAAAGTTTGGGTGGGGCTGGCTACACCTTC
TRBJ2-1 . TRBD1 TRBV29-1 CSVEGQVLYNEQFF TGCAGCGTTGAGGGACAGGTCCTCTACAATGAGCAGTTCTTC
TRBJ1-1 . . TRBV18 CASSPTGGDTEAFF TGTGCCAGCTCACCTACCGGAGGGGACACTGAAGCTTTCTTT
TRBJ2-3 . . TRBV9 CASSVGESTDTQYF TGTGCCAGCAGCGTAGGGGAGAGCACAGATACGCAGTATTTT
TRBJ1-3 . . TRBV5-1 CASSPTPASSGNTIYF TGCGCCAGCAGCCCCACCCCGGCTAGCTCTGGAAACACCATATATTTT
TRBJ1-2 . TRBD1 TRBV9 CASSVGGGQLYGYTF TGTGCCAGCAGCGTAGGAGGGGGACAGTTGTATGGCTACACCTTC
TRBJ2-1 . TRBD2 TRBV7-2 CASSPRLAGGNEQFF TGTGCCAGCAGCCCCCGACTAGCGGGGGGCAATGAGCAGTTCTTC
TRBJ1-1 . . TRBV23-1 CASSQILGGGYTEAFF TGCGCCAGCAGTCAAATCCTCGGGGGGGGCTACACTGAAGCTTTCTTT
TRBJ1-2 . . TRBV5-4 CASSPPRSSDYTF TGTGCCAGCAGCCCCCCTCGGAGTTCCGACTACACCTTC
TRBJ2-3 . . TRBV19 CASSIGRGRDTQYF TGTGCCAGTAGTATAGGGCGCGGGCGAGATACGCAGTATTTT
TRBJ1-3 . . TRBV14 CASSREVQGNTIYF TGTGCCAGCAGCCGGGAGGTTCAGGGAAACACCATATATTTT
TRBJ1-2 . . TRBV19 CASSANTGPYYGYTF TGTGCCAGTAGTGCCAACACAGGGCCCTATTATGGCTACACCTTC
TRBJ2-5 . . TRBV19 CASSISGQETQYF TGTGCCAGTAGTATATCAGGCCAGGAGACCCAGTACTTC
TRBJ1-3 . . TRBV5-1 CASSFQGSGNTIYF TGCGCCAGCAGCTTCCAGGGCTCTGGAAACACCATATATTTT
TRBJ2-2 . . TRBV7-8 CASTDQSGQFTGELFF TGTGCCAGCACCGACCAATCAGGTCAATTCACCGGGGAGCTGTTTTTT
TRBJ2-1 once . TRBV7-2 CASSQQGPYNEQFF TGTGCCAGCAGCCAACAGGGCCCTTACAATGAGCAGTTCTTC
TRBJ1-3 . TRBD1 TRBV11-1 CASSRQGLSSGNTIYF TGTGCCAGCAGCCGACAGGGGTTGAGCTCTGGAAACACCATATATTTT
TRBJ1-2 . . TRBV5-4 CASRGWGDGYTF TGTGCCAGCCGGGGGTGGGGAGATGGCTACACCTTC
TRBJ1-1 . TRBD1 TRBV15 CATSKRQGAEAFF TGTGCCACCAGCAAAAGACAGGGGGCTGAAGCTTTCTTT
TRBJ2-5 . . TRBV12-5 CASGLVGETQYF TGTGCTAGTGGTTTGGTAGGGGAGACCCAGTACTTC
TRBJ2-1 . TRBD1 TRBV5-5 CASSLGQGDYNEQFF TGTGCCAGCAGCTTGGGCCAGGGGGACTACAATGAGCAGTTCTTC
TRBJ2-7 . . TRBV18 CASSTYSGEVHEQYF TGTGCCAGCTCAACGTATTCTGGGGAGGTACACGAGCAGTACTTC
TRBJ1-2 . TRBD1 TRBV6-4 CASSDSDRGTGYTF TGTGCCAGCAGTGACTCGGACAGGGGAACGGGCTACACCTTC
TRBJ1-5 . . TRBV2 CASSEAGRRNQPQHF TGTGCCAGCAGTGAAGCGGGCAGGCGCAATCAGCCCCAGCATTTT
TRBJ2-5 once TRBD2 TRBV2 CASSEAVGGLVVTQYF TGTGCCAGCAGTGAAGCGGTAGGGGGACTAGTAGTTACCCAGTACTTC